This is a list of T cell receptor beta chains from one sample in a study of vaccination and CD4 T cells after COVID-19. Their recognized antigens are unknown. MiXCR, run by TCRdb on the PCR reads, gives a single entry per CDR3 protein. This table has about 26,000 distinct CDR3 sequences, less than 50% appearing once. The sequencing input was CD4+ T cells from blood, cultured in vitro. These receptors were collected from a human donor who had recovered from COVID-19. The CDR3 runs from the conserved cysteine through the conserved F or W. The D gene is left open where the match is weak. Not all rows give a size; the values are once, few, many and, for expanded clones, a class.

j_gene | v_gene | abundance | d_gene | CDR3nt | CDR3aa
TRBJ2-5 | TRBV6-1 | few | - | TGTGCCAGCAGTGAGGTCGGGGGACTTAAGACCCAGTACTTC | CASSEVGGLKTQYF
TRBJ1-2 | TRBV28 | - | - | TGTGCCAGCAGACTTCAGGATCCCTATGGCTACACCTTC | CASRLQDPYGYTF
TRBJ1-5 | TRBV7-2 | - | - | TGTGCCAGCAGCTTAGTTGGAGAGTCCAATCAGCCCCAGCATTTT | CASSLVGESNQPQHF
TRBJ2-5 | TRBV7-2 | few | - | TGTGCCAGCAGCTTAGCCGTATTCCAAGAGACCCAGTACTTC | CASSLAVFQETQYF
TRBJ2-3 | TRBV30 | - | TRBD2 | TGTGCCTGGAGCCACCGGGGGGGGCGCACAGATACGCAGTATTTT | CAWSHRGGRTDTQYF
TRBJ1-5 | TRBV12-3/TRBV12-4 | - | - | TGTGCCAGCAGTTTACAAGCGTCCAATCAGCCCCAGCATTTT | CASSLQASNQPQHF
TRBJ1-2 | TRBV18 | - | - | TGTGCCAGCTCACGAGATCCAGGGGACATATATGGCTACACCTTC | CASSRDPGDIYGYTF
TRBJ1-4 | TRBV20-1 | - | - | TGCAGTGCTAGAGCACCGTCCGGAGAAAAACTGTTTTTT | CSARAPSGEKLFF
TRBJ2-5 | TRBV20-1 | - | - | TGCAGTGCTAGAGTTGGGCCGTACCAAGAGACCCAGTACTTC | CSARVGPYQETQYF
TRBJ1-4 | TRBV11-2 | - | - | TGTGCCAGCAGCCTAGACCGGGGTTTGGCTAATGAAAAACTGTTTTTT | CASSLDRGLANEKLFF
TRBJ2-3 | TRBV6-2/TRBV6-3 | - | - | TGTGCCAGCAAACCGGGACTTAGTACAGATACGCAGTATTTT | CASKPGLSTDTQYF
TRBJ2-2 | TRBV7-8 | - | - | TGTGCCAGCAGCTTAGAGGGGGGACTGTCGACCGGGGAGCTGTTTTTT | CASSLEGGLSTGELFF
TRBJ2-7 | TRBV5-1 | - | - | TGCGCCAGCAGCTTTTGGGGCTACGAGCAGTACTTC | CASSFWGYEQYF
TRBJ1-1 | TRBV20-1 | - | - | TGCAGTGCTATAGGGACCCCGGAGGATAAAGCTTTCTTT | CSAIGTPEDKAFF
TRBJ1-3 | TRBV20-1 | few | TRBD1 | TGCAGTGCTAGAAGTCAGGGGGCGCGTCCTGGAAACACCATATATTTT | CSARSQGARPGNTIYF
TRBJ1-2 | TRBV19 | - | TRBD1 | TGTGCCAGTAGTATATTAGGGACAGCCCGTGGCTATGGCTACACCTTC | CASSILGTARGYGYTF